This TCR beta chain was captured by sequencing in a study of T cell repertoires in cytomegalovirus infection (dated by TCRdb to the late 2010s). With regard to the full study: The peptide stimulations were aimed at well-studied HLA-B-restricted epitopes as well as recently identified HLA-C-restricted CMV epitopes, whose presentation resists viral immunomodulation. Because public TCR beta signatures pointed to carriage of CMV infection together with the matching HLA type, the HLA type of each donor mattered for the analysis. Study-wide findings and limitations: The ex vivo response was dominated by HLA-C-restricted CMV-specific TCR beta clonotypes, which also provided the single most frequent clonotype in two of eight donors. Carriers of CMV infection plus the relevant HLA type were discriminated by the cumulative frequency of public TCR beta family members in the study cohort and in an independent roughly 370-donor cohort.

Inclusive of the bounding cysteine and phenylalanine, the CDR3 is 16 residues long. Only the CDR3 DNA is retained, 48 bases long and in frame from the first base. The germline V gene provides CDR1 SGHDN and CDR2 FVKESK. The V end loses 1 base and the J end loses 4 bases, and a stretch of 16 bases separates them. The instrument was an Illumina HiSeq 1500. Starting from the raw public reads, TCRdb applied fastp trimming at Q25, assembled clones with MiXCR and retained in-frame beta chains. Duplicate CDR3 protein sequences are folded into a single record with the most common DNA and genes. Across this sample there are about 570,000 distinct CDR3 sequences, with roughly 43% seen only once. The top ten hold around 50% of the sample. Comment on this clonotype: Its antigen specificity is not known. It has no much larger one-base neighbor in the sample; base qualities were not kept.

Sample treatment or condition, as interpreted from the label and publication: in vitro stimulation with specific CMV peptide epitopes to enrich CMV-specific T cells. The receptor chain draws on TRBV14 and TRBJ1-2, and perhaps TRBD1 as D gene, on 6 matching bases. The receptor's source is a human donor in good health (CMV status not recorded). Some clones in this sample may be carry-over from other donors' samples. The input for sequencing was cultured PBMCs, taken from culture after CMV antigen stimulation. The nucleotides read TGTGCCAGCAGCCAAGTTGTAGGGACAAGTGGCTATGGCTACACCTTC. Its protein is CASSQVVGTSGYGYTF.